This TCR beta chain was captured in a study of beta chain features in type 1 diabetes. Study details: Examination spanned around 110,000,000 sorted cells from all samples.

About this clone itself: Its antigen is still unknown.

CD4+ naive, central memory, regulatory and stem cell-like memory subsets were isolated by sorting on CD45RO/CCR7/CD25/CD127/CD95/CD27. The isolated RNA, all of it, was reverse transcribed, so expressed TCRB transcripts were what got sequenced. TCRdb's table, derived via immunoSEQ multiplex PCR, lists solely in-frame clones and lacks some. The data hold 350,000 to 400,000 clones, with 10% to 15% observed a single time. Study-level results: For Type 1 diabetes patients, all four CD4+ subsets carried TCRB CDR3s that were moderately but significantly shorter. Cells carrying high TCR expression could end up over-represented when cDNA is sequenced.

From germline, CDR1 is KGHSH and CDR2 LQKENI. The CDR3 consists of 13 residues. V dropped 2 bases and J dropped 5 bases, with 9 bases sitting between them. The TCR originated in a woman aged 18-35 years with type 1 diabetes. The rearrangement joins TRBV18 to TRBJ2-5, with unresolved D. Sequenced material: naive CD4+ T cells from blood. DNA of the CDR3: TGTGCCAGCTCACCAGGGCTCGAGGAGACCCAGTACTTC. Translation gives CASSPGLEETQYF.